These T cell receptor beta chains were read from a single sample in a study of graft-versus-host responses after intestinal transplantation. Generated by immunoSEQ multiplex PCR, the TCRdb table keeps only in-frame clones and is missing some. The table lists roughly 6,900 clones, around 22% of them singletons, with under 7% in the top ten. The sample in question was alloreactive CD8+ T cells from a mixed lymphocyte reaction culture, obtained before transplantation. These receptor sequences come from a human patient who was an organ donor for intestinal transplantation. The CDR3 runs from the conserved cysteine through the conserved F or W. A D gene is named only where the DNA matches it firmly. For some rows the clone size is stated as once, few or many, or as a class when expanded; others skip it.

abundance,j_gene,v_gene,d_gene,CDR3nt,CDR3aa
few,TRBJ2-7,TRBV6-5,TRBD1,TGTGCCAGCAGTTATTCTGGGACAGTAGGGACCTACGAGCAGTACTTC,CASSYSGTVGTYEQYF
few,TRBJ1-3,TRBV4-1,.,TGTGCCAGCAGCCTCGACTCGAGCTCTGGAAACACCATATATTTT,CASSLDSSSGNTIYF
few,TRBJ2-5,TRBV6-7,TRBD2,TGTGCCAGCAGTTACCTCCTAGCGGGAGGGCCTTCGGGGCACCAGTACTTC,CASSYLLAGGPSGHQYF
.,TRBJ2-7,TRBV7-2,.,TGTGCCAGCAGCTACCCAGGTGAGGAGAAGGGGTTTACCTACGAGCAGTACTTC,CASSYPGEEKGFTYEQYF
.,TRBJ1-5,TRBV4-2,.,TGTGCCAGCAGCCAAGGGGTGGGGGAGAATCAGCCCCAGCATTTT,CASSQGVGENQPQHF
few,TRBJ2-5,TRBV4-1,TRBD2,TGCGCCAGCAGCCAATGGCGGGGGTGGTACCAAGAGACCCAGTACTTC,CASSQWRGWYQETQYF
.,TRBJ2-2,TRBV6-6,.,TGTGCCAGCAGCTGGGGGGAGGAGTCCGGGGAGCTGTTTTTT,CASSWGEESGELFF
.,TRBJ2-1,TRBV7-3,.,TGTGCCAGCAGCTTGGGGAGTCTCGATGAGCAGTTCTTC,CASSLGSLDEQFF
medium-sized,TRBJ2-7,TRBV1,.,TGCACCAGCAGGGACAGGCCTTCCTACGAGCAGTACTTC,CTSRDRPSYEQYF
.,TRBJ2-5,TRBV16,.,TGTGCCAGCAGCCAAAGTCCAGGACTGGAGACCCAGTACTTC,CASSQSPGLETQYF
.,TRBJ1-2,TRBV5-1,.,TGCGCCAGCAGCGGAGGAACCCGGAGATTATATGGCTACACCTTC,CASSGGTRRLYGYTF
.,TRBJ2-1,TRBV4-1,.,TGCGCCAGCAGCCAAGATCCGGCTACCAATGAGCAGTTCTTC,CASSQDPATNEQFF
once,TRBJ2-7,TRBV28,TRBD2,TGTGCCAGCAGTTGGGGGGGCGAGCAGTACTTC,CASSWGGEQYF
few,TRBJ2-7,TRBV5-1,.,TGCGCCAGCAGCCTGGGACGGACCTACGAGCAGTACTTC,CASSLGRTYEQYF
few,TRBJ2-7,TRBV5-5,TRBD2,TGCGCCAGCAGCCAAGACTCACCCAGCGGGAACGAGCAGTACTTC,CASSQDSPSGNEQYF
.,TRBJ2-7,TRBV4-3,.,TGCGCCAGCAGCCAAGGGTCCAATACCTACGAGCAGTACTTC,CASSQGSNTYEQYF
medium-sized,TRBJ2-3,TRBV13,TRBD2,TGTGCCAGCAGCCTACGACTAGCGGGGGGCACAGATACGCAGTATTTT,CASSLRLAGGTDTQYF
few,TRBJ1-1,TRBV6-9,.,TGTGCCAGCAGTGAAGGGGGGAACACTGAAGCTTTCTTT,CASSEGGNTEAFF
few,TRBJ2-7,TRBV11-2,.,TGTGCCAGCAGCTTAGGGACTCCCGGGCAGTACTTC,CASSLGTPGQYF
.,TRBJ2-7,TRBV5-4,TRBD1,TGCGCCAGCAGCCAAGCGATCTCCGGGACAGGGCCCACCTACGAGCAGTACTTC,CASSQAISGTGPTYEQYF
.,TRBJ2-1,TRBV7-9,TRBD2,TGTGCCAGCAGCCCAGAAAGCGGGAGGGCCTACAATGAGCAGTTCTTC,CASSPESGRAYNEQFF
.,TRBJ2-5,TRBV11-2,TRBD1,TGTGCCAGCAGCCCCAGGGGGCATGAGACCCAGTACTTC,CASSPRGHETQYF
medium-sized,TRBJ2-7,TRBV28,TRBD1,TGTGCCAGCAGTCCAACCTCCGGGACAGGGGGTTACGAGCAGTACTTC,CASSPTSGTGGYEQYF
medium-sized,TRBJ2-7,TRBV9,TRBD2,TGTGCCAGCAGCCCGGGACTAGCGGGTTTCCACCTTGGCGAGCAGTACTTC,CASSPGLAGFHLGEQYF